This entry concerns a single T cell receptor (beta chain). Its target is not known. Repertoires were generated with immunoSEQ multiplex PCR, while TCRdb's copy carries only in-frame clones and drops some. The sample has some 79,000 clones; roughly 75% are singletons. This record belongs to a study of T cell responses to AZD1222 COVID-19 vaccine. Study observations and caveats: The breadth and depth of Spike-specific TCRs increased once two AZD1222 doses had been given.

The CDR3 is 12 residues long. The germline V gene encodes CDR1 KGHDR and CDR2 SFDVKD. The V end lost 8 bases, the J end lost 8 bases, and 12 bases lay between the germline ends. The chain couples TRBV24-1 to TRBJ1-5; D unclear. The sequence came from an adult who received the AZD1222 COVID-19 vaccine. The sequencing used peripheral blood, collected 28 days after the second AZD1222 dose. The CDR3 nucleotides are TGTGCCACCATCTGCCGGCGTGAGCCCCAGCATTTT. Translating it yields CATICRREPQHF.